These T cell receptor beta chains were read from a single sample in a study of shared clonotypes between healthy human individuals. Profiled with immunoSEQ multiplex PCR; TCRdb holds only in-frame clones, not every one. The table includes some 2.3 million clones, 93% detected once. Sequencing was carried out using naive CD4+ T cells from PBMCs. These receptors all come from a young man in good health. Some clones in this sample may be carry-over from other donors' samples. The CDR3 runs from the conserved cysteine through the conserved F or W. The D gene is left open where the match is weak. Clone sizes are given selectively: once, few, many, or a class where the clone is expanded.

>TRBV4-1|TRBD1|TRBJ1-4|-
CASSRRTGNEKLFF
TGCGCCAGCAGCCGTAGGACAGGGAATGAAAAACTGTTTTTT
>TRBV29-1|TRBD1|TRBJ2-2|-
CSVTQTGMVELFF
TGCAGCGTGACACAGACAGGGATGGTGGAGCTGTTTTTT
>TRBV6-5|-|TRBJ1-4|-
CASRPAQGSNEKLFF
TGTGCCAGCAGACCAGCCCAGGGGTCTAATGAAAAACTGTTTTTT
>TRBV29-1|-|TRBJ1-2|-
CSIGGYTF
TGCAGCATAGGCGGCTACACCTTC
>TRBV18|-|TRBJ1-2|-
CASARSALNYGYTF
TGTGCCAGCGCCCGGTCAGCTCTGAACTATGGCTACACCTTC
>TRBV5-1|TRBD1|TRBJ2-3|-
CASSTDATGTGSRADTQYF
TGCGCCAGCAGCACAGACGCCACCGGGACAGGGTCTCGGGCAGATACGCAGTATTTT
>TRBV27|-|TRBJ1-2|-
CASSSAHLAGNYGYTF
TGTGCCAGCAGTTCCGCCCATCTTGCGGGGAACTATGGCTACACCTTC
>TRBV9|-|TRBJ2-7|-
CASSVDGRGAHEQYF
TGTGCCAGCAGCGTAGATGGGAGAGGGGCCCACGAGCAGTACTTC
>TRBV18|-|TRBJ2-1|-
CASSTTVGNEQFF
TGTGCCAGCTCAACTACAGTGGGCAATGAGCAGTTCTTC
>TRBV2|-|TRBJ2-5|once
CASSDVASRGGETQYF
TGTGCCAGCAGTGATGTGGCTAGCAGAGGTGGAGAGACCCAGTACTTC
>TRBV5-1|TRBD2|TRBJ2-1|-
CASSLPRLAGGNEQFF
TGCGCCAGCAGCTTGCCAAGACTAGCGGGGGGAAATGAGCAGTTCTTC
>TRBV28|-|TRBJ1-2|-
CASGSSSYGYTF
TGTGCCAGCGGTAGCAGTAGCTATGGCTACACCTTC
>TRBV10-3|TRBD2|TRBJ2-7|-
CAISERAGGRNEQYF
TGTGCCATCAGTGAACGTGCGGGAGGCCGGAACGAGCAGTACTTC
>TRBV9|-|TRBJ2-1|-
CASSVVGDRYNEQFF
TGTGCCAGCAGCGTAGTGGGGGACCGTTACAATGAGCAGTTCTTC
>TRBV6-5|TRBD2|TRBJ2-7|-
CASSAFSGTAYEQYF
TGTGCCAGCAGTGCTTTTAGCGGGACCGCCTACGAGCAGTACTTC
>TRBV25-1|-|TRBJ2-7|-
CASSEGGTLPQAYEQYF
TGTGCCAGCAGTGAAGGGGGGACACTTCCACAAGCCTACGAGCAGTACTTC
>TRBV7-8|-|TRBJ2-2|-
CASSPLGGEATGELFF
TGTGCCAGCAGCCCACTCGGGGGAGAGGCCACCGGGGAGCTGTTTTTT
>TRBV6-5|-|TRBJ1-2|-
CASSYSSEANYGYTF
TGTGCCAGCAGTTACTCTTCAGAAGCGAACTATGGCTACACCTTC
>TRBV19|-|TRBJ1-2|-
CASSIYGSGRVRGYTF
TGTGCCAGTAGTATCTACGGTTCGGGAAGGGTGAGGGGCTACACCTTC
>TRBV7-9|-|TRBJ2-7|-
CASSEDRRQYF
TGTGCCAGCAGCGAGGATCGGAGACAGTACTTC
>TRBV2|-|TRBJ1-5|-
CASSLAEPQHF
TGTGCCAGCAGTCTTGCAGAGCCCCAGCATTTT
>TRBV5-1|TRBD2|TRBJ2-1|-
CASSLVASGSYNEQFF
TGCGCCAGCAGCTTGGTGGCTAGCGGATCCTACAATGAGCAGTTCTTC
>TRBV25-1|TRBD1|TRBJ2-1|-
CASSETGTGLKPLSEQFF
TGTGCCAGCAGTGAAACCGGGACAGGGCTCAAGCCCTTGAGTGAGCAGTTCTTC
>TRBV6-4|-|TRBJ2-6|-
CASRVVEGANVLTF
TGTGCCAGCAGGGTCGTTGAAGGGGCCAACGTCCTGACTTTC
>TRBV2|TRBD1|TRBJ2-2|-
CASSEGQGAFGELFF
TGTGCCAGCAGTGAGGGACAGGGGGCTTTCGGGGAGCTGTTTTTT
>TRBV18|TRBD1|TRBJ2-6|-
CASSRQGASSGANVLTF
TGTGCCAGCTCACGACAGGGGGCAAGCTCTGGGGCCAACGTCCTGACTTTC
>TRBV25-1|-|TRBJ2-1|-
CASNAGQLRGSVQFF
TGTGCCAGCAATGCGGGCCAGCTTAGGGGGAGTGTGCAGTTCTTC
>TRBV6-4|TRBD1|TRBJ1-3|-
CASTILTGEGNTIYF
TGTGCCAGCACTATATTGACAGGGGAAGGCAACACCATATATTTT
>TRBV2|-|TRBJ2-2|-
CASSWGVTTGELFF
TGTGCCAGCAGTTGGGGGGTGACCACCGGGGAGCTGTTTTTT
>TRBV6-6|-|TRBJ1-2|-
CASRTTPNYGYTF
TGTGCCAGCAGAACTACACCGAACTATGGCTACACCTTC
>TRBV6-5|-|TRBJ1-5|-
CASSSRIGDNQPQHF
TGTGCCAGCAGTAGTAGAATAGGGGACAATCAGCCCCAGCATTTT
>TRBV14|TRBD1|TRBJ1-4|-
CASSQRTGIGVNEKLFF
TGTGCCAGCAGCCAGAGGACAGGGATAGGAGTCAATGAAAAACTGTTTTTT
>TRBV5-1|-|TRBJ1-3|-
CASSPDVGNTIYF
TGCGCCAGCAGCCCGGACGTGGGAAACACCATATATTTT
>TRBV4-1|-|TRBJ2-1|-
CASSHPQGLNNEQFF
TGCGCCAGCAGCCACCCCCAGGGGTTGAACAATGAGCAGTTCTTC
>TRBV5-1|TRBD1|TRBJ2-1|-
CASSQTTGDNEQFF
TGCGCCAGCAGCCAAACGACAGGGGACAATGAGCAGTTCTTC
>TRBV27|TRBD1|TRBJ2-2|-
CASRTGTGVTGELFF
TGTGCCAGCCGAACCGGGACAGGGGTCACCGGGGAGCTGTTTTTT
>TRBV27|-|TRBJ1-5|-
CASSSKRGPPGQPQHF
TGTGCCAGCAGCTCTAAGCGGGGTCCACCGGGTCAGCCCCAGCATTTT
>TRBV27|-|TRBJ2-2|-
CASSFSTGSGTGELFF
TGTGCCAGCAGTTTTTCAACCGGGAGCGGTACCGGGGAGCTGTTTTTT
>TRBV11-2|-|TRBJ2-1|-
CASSLDWISMNEQFF
TGTGCCAGCAGCTTAGATTGGATTAGTATGAATGAGCAGTTCTTC
>TRBV14|-|TRBJ2-2|-
CASSQDPYVGYTGELFF
TGTGCCAGCAGCCAAGACCCGTATGTGGGGTACACCGGGGAGCTGTTTTTT
>TRBV5-8|-|TRBJ2-7|-
CASSLELVRYEQYF
TGTGCCAGCAGCTTGGAGTTGGTCCGGTACGAGCAGTACTTC
>TRBV19|TRBD1|TRBJ2-5|-
CASSPVTGFGETQYF
TGTGCCAGTAGTCCAGTGACAGGGTTCGGGGAGACCCAGTACTTC
>TRBV10-3|-|TRBJ1-3|-
CANPTAYSGNTIYF
TGTGCCAACCCGACAGCCTATTCTGGAAACACCATATATTTT
>TRBV28|-|TRBJ1-2|-
CASSLMTYGYTF
TGTGCCAGCAGTTTAATGACCTATGGCTACACCTTC
>TRBV2|TRBD1|TRBJ2-7|-
CASSFPGQGLYEQYF
TGTGCCAGCAGCTTCCCGGGACAGGGTCTCTACGAGCAGTACTTC
>TRBV5-1|TRBD2|TRBJ2-5|-
CASSTGGTSGGTQETQYF
TGCGCCAGCAGCACAGGCGGGACTAGCGGGGGGACCCAAGAGACCCAGTACTTC
>TRBV11-2|-|TRBJ2-2|-
CASSLDWATGELFF
TGTGCCAGCAGCTTAGATTGGGCTACCGGGGAGCTGTTTTTT
>TRBV2|-|TRBJ1-2|-
CASSEGFAVGGYTF
TGTGCCAGCAGTGAGGGATTCGCAGTGGGTGGCTACACCTTC
>TRBV5-1|-|TRBJ2-1|-
CATNGDPSSYNEQFF
TGCGCCACCAATGGGGACCCGAGCTCCTACAATGAGCAGTTCTTC
>TRBV19|-|TRBJ1-2|-
CASSRNFIYGYTF
TGTGCCAGTAGTCGGAACTTTATCTATGGCTACACCTTC
>TRBV7-3|-|TRBJ1-5|-
CASSLTRDQPQHF
TGTGCCAGCAGCTTAACGCGGGATCAGCCCCAGCATTTT
>TRBV10-3|TRBD2|TRBJ2-1|-
CAIKAGGPDNEQFF
TGTGCCATCAAAGCGGGAGGGCCTGACAATGAGCAGTTCTTC
>TRBV7-2|-|TRBJ2-1|-
CASSLEVGRNNNEQFF
TGTGCCAGCAGCTTAGAAGTCGGGCGGAATAACAATGAGCAGTTCTTC
>TRBV4-3|-|TRBJ2-7|-
CASSQVQGNEQYF
TGCGCCAGCAGCCAAGTCCAGGGTAACGAGCAGTACTTC
>TRBV5-1|TRBD1|TRBJ2-7|-
CASSFGTGGREQYF
TGCGCCAGCAGCTTCGGGACAGGGGGGCGGGAGCAGTACTTC